The 18 T cell receptor beta chains listed next were all sequenced from one sample in a study of blood T cell repertoires in COVID-19 (TCRdb year 2020). Preparation of the library involved the immunoSEQ multiplex PCR assay. TCRdb mirrors the immuneACCESS table, restricted to in-frame sequences. Some clones are absent from its copies; in checked studies, under half trace to an unresolved V gene, and the reason for the others is unknown. The sample profile shows under 150,000 clones; approximately 81% of them were found once. The ten largest clones add up to 3.4% of the sample. Sequencing input: peripheral blood. Receptors originate from a man aged 40-49 years with acute or convalescent COVID-19.

This clone came up once. The chain combines TRBV20-1 with TRBJ1-2; 9 bases are a match to TRBD1. The germline CDR1 and CDR2 sequences are DFQATT and SNEGSKA (reference sequence). V was clipped by 3 bases and J by 8 bases; unmatched bases: 7. The CDR3 runs to 13 residues. CDR3 residues: CSASKGQGTGYTF. The CDR3 DNA follows: TGCAGTGCTAGTAAGGGACAGGGTACAGGCTACACCTTC.

J is TRBJ2-3 and V is TRBV7-6; D may be TRBD1 (5 bases). Germline loops: CDR1 SGHVS, CDR2 FNYEAQ. The germline V and J ends were trimmed by 5 bases and 1 base, with 22 bases remaining between them. There are 18 residues in the CDR3. The CDR3 reads CASSRTAEGVVGTDTQYF. For the CDR3, the DNA is TGTGCCAGCAGCCGCACCGCCGAAGGGGTGGTTGGCACAGATACGCAGTATTTT.

The V gene is TRBV3-1 (or the pseudogene TRBV3-2), the J gene TRBJ1-2, with D perhaps matching TRBD1 (5 bases). Per the germline V gene, CDR1 is LGHDT and CDR2 is YNNKEL (reference sequence). The V gene lost 1 base and the J gene lost 6 bases, with 12 bases spanning the gap. This CDR3 has 14 amino acids. The CDR3 region is CASSQGGREDGYTF. CDR3 bases: TGTGCCAGCAGCCAAGGGGGGAGGGAAGATGGCTACACCTTC.

The DNA of the CDR3 is TGCGCCAGCAGCCATCGAGCGGGGCAAGAGACCCAGTACTTC. Protein sequence: CASSHRAGQETQYF. This rearrangement joins TRBV4-1 to TRBJ2-5; 7 bases line up with TRBD2. Germline V CDR1 and CDR2: MGHRA, YSYEKL. Trimming took 3 bases from V and 2 from J; bases not matched to a gene: 3. CDR3 size: 14 residues.

As DNA, the CDR3 is TGTGCCAGTAATCGTCGCCGCGGCTTAAACAATCAGCCCCAGCATTTT. Its protein is CASNRRRGLNNQPQHF. V usage is TRBV19 and J usage is TRBJ1-5; the D is unclear. Germline CDR1 and CDR2: LNHDA and SQIVND (reference sequence). CDR3 length: 16 amino acids. The V end was cut by 7 bases, the J end by 3 bases, with 19 bases between.

This clone was seen a single time. This chain connects TRBV4-1 to TRBJ1-2, with D tentatively TRBD1 (6 bases). Deletions cut 3 bases from V and 6 bases from J, with 14 bases between. The germline gives CDR1 MGHRA, CDR2 YSYEKL. The CDR3 is made up of 14 amino acids. CDR3 region: CASSQGWGPNGYTF. The DNA of the CDR3 is TGCGCCAGCAGCCAGGGGTGGGGGCCGAATGGCTACACCTTC.

This clone was seen a single time. This sequence joins TRBV5-5 and TRBJ2-3; tentatively, D is TRBD2 (7 bases). This CDR3 region has 15 residues. V gave up 4 bases and J gave up 0 bases, with 12 bases separating them. Germline CDR1 SGHKS, CDR2 YYEKEE (reference sequence). Here the CDR3 reads CASSLRGPSTDTQYF. CDR3 nucleotides: TGTGCCAGCAGCCTGCGGGGGCCTAGCACAGATACGCAGTATTTT.

The genes are TRBV7-2 and TRBJ2-5, with a weak D call TRBD2 (6 bases). The V end lost 0 bases, the J end lost 2 bases, and 10 bases lay between the germline ends. Germline CDR1 and CDR2: SGHTA and FQGNSA. The length of the CDR3 is 15 residues. For the CDR3, the DNA is TGTGCCAGCAGCTTAGCGTATAGCGGACAAGAGACCCAGTACTTC. Translating gives CASSLAYSGQETQYF.

The chain uses TRBV19 and TRBJ1-6, with 9 positions matching TRBD1. The germline CDR1 and CDR2 sequences are LNHDA and SQIVND (reference sequence). J was trimmed by 9 bases and V by 6 bases; bases with no gene match: 9. There are 15 residues in the CDR3. CDR3 amino acids: CASRATGQGGSPLHF. For the CDR3, the DNA is TGTGCCAGTAGGGCTACGGGACAGGGCGGTTCACCCCTCCACTTT.

The count of this clone is one. The chain uses TRBV7-9 and TRBJ2-3, with 9 bases aligning to TRBD2. There are 17 residues in the CDR3. J was trimmed by 7 bases and V by 5 bases; bases with no gene match: 16. CDR1 is SEHNR and CDR2 is FQNEAQ in the germline V gene (reference sequence). The CDR3 DNA reads TGTGCCAGCAGCCCTTCCCCACTAGCGGGCGTACAGAATACGCAGTATTTT. Its translation is CASSPSPLAGVQNTQYF. Full variable domain (rest looked up from reference TRBV7-9 and TRBJ2-3): DTGVSQNPRHKITKRGQNVTFRCDPISEHNRLYWYRQTLGQGPEFLTYFQNEAQLEKSRLLSDRFSAERPKGSFSTLEIQRTEQGDSAMYLCASSPSPLAGVQNTQYFGPGTRLTVL.

This clone was seen a few times. The V call is TRBV14, the J call TRBJ2-5; 13 bases align to TRBD2. Germline CDR1 SGHDN, CDR2 FVKESK. The V gene end was trimmed by 4 bases and the J gene end by 1 base; junction bases not matched to a gene: 18. The CDR3 length is 21 residues. This CDR3 is CASSLGSRGLAGVLSQETQYF. The DNA for the CDR3 is TGTGCCAGCAGCCTTGGATCCCGAGGACTAGCGGGGGTCCTGTCCCAAGAGACCCAGTACTTC.

J is TRBJ1-3 and V is TRBV19; D might be TRBD1 (6 bases). The germline V gene has CDR1 LNHDA and CDR2 SQIVND (reference sequence). Trimming shortened V by 7 bases and J by 1 base, and 11 bases separated the two germline ends. There are 14 residues in the CDR3. CDR3 amino acids: CASTLDRSGNTIYF. The CDR3 bases are TGTGCCAGTACCTTGGACAGATCTGGAAACACCATATATTTT.

CDR3 nucleotide sequence: TGTGCCAGCAGCCAAGGGCGGGATATTGGGGAGCAGTTCTTC. It specifies CASSQGRDIGEQFF. The rearrangement uses TRBV4-2 and TRBJ2-1; the D gene is possibly TRBD2 (6 bases). The germline V gene encodes CDR1 LGHNA and CDR2 YNFKEQ. With 1 base removed from V and 10 bases from J, the gap between germline ends came to 14 bases. The CDR3 consists of 14 residues.

This clone was picked up a small number of times. The chain joins TRBV7-8 to TRBJ1-1; 8 bases align to TRBD1. The CDR3 has 15 amino acids. The germline V gene encodes CDR1 SGHVS and CDR2 FQNEAQ. The ends lost 1 base at V and 3 bases at J; junction bases unmatched: 4. The CDR3 region has the DNA TGTGCCAGCAGCTTAGTGCCAGGGGGCTACACTGAAGCTTTCTTT. Amino acids: CASSLVPGGYTEAFF.

CDR3 sequence reads: CASSVPTRGYEQYF. The CDR3 DNA sequence: TGTGCCAGCAGCGTGCCGACACGGGGGTACGAGCAGTACTTC. V usage is TRBV11-2 and J usage is TRBJ2-7, with a tentative D call TRBD2 (6 bases). Germline V gives CDR1 SGHAT, CDR2 FQNNGV. This CDR3 region has 14 residues. Trimming took off 5 bases at V and 4 bases at J, with 15 bases between the two ends.

For the CDR3, the DNA is TGTGCCAGCAGCCGGGATGGGGGGGCCAACGTCCTGACTTTC. This encodes CASSRDGGANVLTF. This rearrangement joins TRBV11-2 to TRBJ2-6, with D maybe TRBD2 (5 bases). Trimming left V 5 bases short and J 4 bases short, with 9 bases between. The germline CDR1 and CDR2 sequences are SGHAT and FQNNGV. The CDR3 runs to 14 residues.

The V call is TRBV4-1, the J call TRBJ2-1; no reliable D call. This CDR3 contains 14 residues. Germline V CDR1 and CDR2: MGHRA, YSYEKL. V was trimmed by 2 bases and J by 7 bases, leaving 12 bases between them. The CDR3 protein is CASSQIPTGNEQFF. For the CDR3, the DNA is TGCGCCAGCAGCCAAATCCCTACGGGTAATGAGCAGTTCTTC.

The V call is TRBV3-1 (or the pseudogene TRBV3-2), the J call TRBJ1-2; the match to TRBD1 covers 7 bases. From germline, CDR1 is LGHDT and CDR2 YNNKEL (reference sequence). This CDR3 contains 15 residues. The J segment lost 4 bases and the V segment lost 1 base, leaving 6 bases of the junction unmatched. CDR3 loop: CASSQGATGTYGYTF. The CDR3 DNA reads as TGTGCCAGCAGCCAAGGCGCGACAGGGACCTATGGCTACACCTTC.